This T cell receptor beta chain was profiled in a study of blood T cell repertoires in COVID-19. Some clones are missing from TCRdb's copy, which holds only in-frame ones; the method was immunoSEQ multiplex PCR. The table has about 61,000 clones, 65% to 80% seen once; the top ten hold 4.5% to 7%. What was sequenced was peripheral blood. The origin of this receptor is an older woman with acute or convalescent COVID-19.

CDR3 loop: CASSRGTDTRRDTQYF. CDR3 DNA: TGTGCCAGCAGCCGCGGGACAGATACCCGGCGAGATACGCAGTATTTT. The rearrangement uses TRBV5-4 and TRBJ2-3; possibly TRBD1 for D (7 bases). The CDR3 has 16 amino acids. From germline, CDR1 is SGHNT and CDR2 YYREEE (reference sequence). The V and J ends lost 4 bases and 5 bases respectively, with 20 bases between them.